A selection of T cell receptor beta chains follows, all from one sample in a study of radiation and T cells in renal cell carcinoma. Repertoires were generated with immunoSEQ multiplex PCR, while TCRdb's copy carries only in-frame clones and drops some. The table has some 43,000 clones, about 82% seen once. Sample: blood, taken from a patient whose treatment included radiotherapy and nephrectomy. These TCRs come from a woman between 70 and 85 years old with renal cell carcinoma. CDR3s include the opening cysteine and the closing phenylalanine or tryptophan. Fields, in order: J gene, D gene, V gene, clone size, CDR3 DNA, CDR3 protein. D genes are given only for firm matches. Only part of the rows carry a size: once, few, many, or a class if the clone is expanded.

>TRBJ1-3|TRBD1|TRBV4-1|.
TGCGCCAGCAGCCAACCTCTGACAGGGGTACAAGATCGGCTCACCATATATTTT
CASSQPLTGVQDRLTIYF
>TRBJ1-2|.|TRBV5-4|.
TGTGCCAGCAGCGGGACATCCAACTATGGCTACACCTTC
CASSGTSNYGYTF
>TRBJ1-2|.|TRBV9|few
TGTGCCAGCAGCCCCCCCACCCAGGAGATGAGCTACACCTTC
CASSPPTQEMSYTF
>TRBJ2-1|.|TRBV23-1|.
TGCGCCAGCAGTGAGGCGGGCTCCTACAATGAGCAGTTCTTC
CASSEAGSYNEQFF
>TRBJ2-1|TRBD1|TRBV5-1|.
TGCGCCAGCAGCTTGAAAGGGGGCTGGGATGAGCAGTTCTTC
CASSLKGGWDEQFF
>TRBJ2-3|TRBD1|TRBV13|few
TGTGCCAGCAGCTCGAGGGACAGGGGGCCAGCAGATACGCAGTATTTT
CASSSRDRGPADTQYF
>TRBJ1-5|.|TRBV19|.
TGTGCCAGTAGTATAGGCGGAGGGGCGTATAGCAATCAGCCCCAGCATTTT
CASSIGGGAYSNQPQHF
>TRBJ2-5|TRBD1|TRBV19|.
TGTGCCAGTAGTATGGGACAGGGAGCCGTCTCCCAGTACTTC
CASSMGQGAVSQYF
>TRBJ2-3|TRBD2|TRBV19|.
TGTGCCAGTAGACAACTAGCGGGGGGGACAGATACGCAGTATTTT
CASRQLAGGTDTQYF
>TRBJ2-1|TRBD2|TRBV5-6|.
TGTGCCAGCAGCTCAAGCGGGGGCTCCCACAATGAGCAGTTCTTC
CASSSSGGSHNEQFF
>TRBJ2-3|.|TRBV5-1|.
TGCGCCAGCAGCCAAGGGGCCTTCACAGATACGCAGTATTTT
CASSQGAFTDTQYF
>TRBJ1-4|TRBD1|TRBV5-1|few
TGCGCCAGCAGCTTGGCGGGACAGCCATACGAAAAACTGTTTTTT
CASSLAGQPYEKLFF
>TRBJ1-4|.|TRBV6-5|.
TGTGCCAGCGGACCTGGGGGGGTGAACGAAAAACTGTTTTTT
CASGPGGVNEKLFF
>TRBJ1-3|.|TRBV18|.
TGTGCCAGCTCACCAGTGCAGGAGTCTGGAAACACCATATATTTT
CASSPVQESGNTIYF
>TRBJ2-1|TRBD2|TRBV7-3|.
TGTGCCAGCAGTCTAGCGGGAGGTAACAATGAGCAGTTCTTC
CASSLAGGNNEQFF
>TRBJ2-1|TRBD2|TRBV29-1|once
TGCAGCGTTGCGGGGAGCGGGGGCCGTGACTCCTACAATGAGCAGTTCTTC
CSVAGSGGRDSYNEQFF
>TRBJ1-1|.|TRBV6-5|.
TGTGCCAGCGGTAGAGTCTGGGGCACTGAAGCTTTCTTT
CASGRVWGTEAFF